The clone carrying this T cell receptor (beta chain) was seen a few times. Its antigen is as yet unknown. This sample is drawn from a study of response to subunit inactivated influenza vaccine. Study-level results: Only a handful of new T cells, the authors suggested, are recruited with each seasonal influenza vaccination.

TCRdb analysed the RT-PCR reads with MiXCR anew, one entry per CDR3 protein. The table includes 610,000 or so distinct CDR3 sequences, 11% to 15% detected once. This CDR3 contains 15 residues. This sequence originates from a man aged 50 or older who received an inactivated influenza vaccine. The sequencing used PBMCs from blood, collected 12 days after vaccination. The chain recombines TRBV21-1 with TRBJ1-6. TRBV21-1 is a listed pseudogene. CDR3 nucleotide sequence: TGTGCCAGCAGCAAAGCTACCCAGGACCAGCCAGTCCTCCACTTT. It specifies CASSKATQDQPVLHF.